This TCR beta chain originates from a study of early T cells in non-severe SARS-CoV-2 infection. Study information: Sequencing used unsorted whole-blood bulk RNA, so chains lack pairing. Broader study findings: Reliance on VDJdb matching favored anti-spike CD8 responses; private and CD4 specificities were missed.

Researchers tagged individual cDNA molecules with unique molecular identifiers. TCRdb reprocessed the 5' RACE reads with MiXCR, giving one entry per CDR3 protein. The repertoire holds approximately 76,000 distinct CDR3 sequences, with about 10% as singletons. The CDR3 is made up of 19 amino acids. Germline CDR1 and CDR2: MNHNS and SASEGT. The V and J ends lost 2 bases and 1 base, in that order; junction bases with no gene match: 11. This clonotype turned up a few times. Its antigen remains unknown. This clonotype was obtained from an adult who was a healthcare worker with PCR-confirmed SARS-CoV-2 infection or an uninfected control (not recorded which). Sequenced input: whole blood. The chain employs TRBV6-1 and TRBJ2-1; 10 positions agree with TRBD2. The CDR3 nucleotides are TGTGCCAGCAGTGAACCGTGGACTAGCGGCCCCCTATCCTACAATGAGCAGTTCTTC. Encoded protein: CASSEPWTSGPLSYNEQFF.